Below, one TCR beta chain is given with its context. This record belongs to a study of blood T cell repertoires in COVID-19. Study as a whole: Both acute and convalescent COVID-19 samples were obtained from the United States, Italy and Spain. In each case, the material was cDNA or gDNA derived from T cells, B-cell-depleted T cells, or PBMCs.

Original processing methods: Amplification from reference gene primers served as the basis for estimated nucleated cell counts. The protocol was immunoSEQ multiplex PCR, while the TCRdb copy is restricted to in-frame clones and leaves out a portion. The V and J calls and clone size are taken from that table; D and trimming were inferred from the DNA. This table has 300,000 to 400,000 clones, about 87% appearing once. Germline loops: CDR1 KGHSH, CDR2 LQKENI. With V trimmed by 2 bases and J by 3 bases, 3 bases remained unmatched. This CDR3 spans 14 amino acids. The chain uses TRBV18 and TRBJ1-2; TRBD1 matches 7 bases. Sequenced sample: peripheral blood. The TCR comes from a man aged 30 to 45 with COVID-19, enrolled during active disease. The CDR3 DNA is TGTGCCAGCTCACCAACTACAGGGGACTATGGCTACACCTTC. Residues: CASSPTTGDYGYTF.